This entry describes one T cell receptor beta chain. The sample is drawn from a study of T cell changes during pregnancy in multiple sclerosis. The method was immunoSEQ multiplex PCR; TCRdb's version includes in-frame clones alone and lacks a portion of them. The table has under 100,000 clones, approximately 94% seen once. The CDR3 extends over 15 amino acids. V was clipped by 4 bases and J by 6 bases; unmatched bases: 5. Germline CDR1 MNHNS, CDR2 SASEGT. The sample was peripheral blood, taken in the third trimester of pregnancy. This rearrangement joins TRBV6-1 to TRBJ1-6; 8 bases are shared with TRBD1. This TCR was recovered from a female donor with multiple sclerosis, enrolled in a pregnancy study. The CDR3 nucleotides read TGTGCCAGCAGTGTAGGACAGGGAGGTAATTCACCCCTCCACTTT. It is translated as CASSVGQGGNSPLHF.